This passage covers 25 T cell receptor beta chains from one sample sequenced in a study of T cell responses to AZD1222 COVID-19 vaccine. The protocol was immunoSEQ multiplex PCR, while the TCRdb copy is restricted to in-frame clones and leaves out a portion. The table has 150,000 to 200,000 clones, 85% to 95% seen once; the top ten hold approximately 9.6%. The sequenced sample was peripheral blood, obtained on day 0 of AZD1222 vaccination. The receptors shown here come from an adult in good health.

The CDR3: CASSPEVRAISYEQYF. CDR3 bases: TGTGCCAGCAGCCCAGAGGTAAGGGCCATATCCTACGAGCAGTACTTC. This chain links TRBV7-2 with TRBJ2-7; D is ambiguous. The germline V and J ends were trimmed by 5 bases and 1 base, with 18 bases remaining between them. Germline values: CDR1 SGHTA, CDR2 FQGNSA. CDR3 length: 16 amino acids.

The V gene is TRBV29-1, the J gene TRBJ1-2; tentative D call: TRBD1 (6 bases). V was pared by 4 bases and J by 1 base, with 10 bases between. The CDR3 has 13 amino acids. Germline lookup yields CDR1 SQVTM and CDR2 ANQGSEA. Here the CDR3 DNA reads TGCAGCGTTGGAATGGACAGTAACTATGGCTACACCTTC. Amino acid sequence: CSVGMDSNYGYTF.

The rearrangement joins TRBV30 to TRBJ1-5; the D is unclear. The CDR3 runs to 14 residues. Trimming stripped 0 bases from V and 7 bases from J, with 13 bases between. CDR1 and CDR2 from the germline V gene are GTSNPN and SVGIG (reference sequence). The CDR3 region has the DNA TGTGCCTGGAGTGTATCTGTATCCGACCAGCCCCAGCATTTT. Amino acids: CAWSVSVSDQPQHF.

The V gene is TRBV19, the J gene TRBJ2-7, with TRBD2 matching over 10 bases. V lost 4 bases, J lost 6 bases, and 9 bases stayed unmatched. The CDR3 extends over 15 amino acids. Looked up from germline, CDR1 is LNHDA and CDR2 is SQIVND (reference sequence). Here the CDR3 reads CASSSRFLAGAEQYF. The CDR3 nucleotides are TGTGCCAGTAGTAGCCGATTTCTAGCGGGAGCCGAGCAGTACTTC.

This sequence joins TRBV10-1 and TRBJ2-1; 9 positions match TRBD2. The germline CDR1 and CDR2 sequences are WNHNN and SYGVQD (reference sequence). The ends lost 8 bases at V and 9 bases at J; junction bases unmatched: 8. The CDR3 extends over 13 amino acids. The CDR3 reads CASSPSGNLEQFF. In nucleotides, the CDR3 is TGCGCCAGCTCCCCTAGCGGGAACCTTGAGCAGTTCTTC.

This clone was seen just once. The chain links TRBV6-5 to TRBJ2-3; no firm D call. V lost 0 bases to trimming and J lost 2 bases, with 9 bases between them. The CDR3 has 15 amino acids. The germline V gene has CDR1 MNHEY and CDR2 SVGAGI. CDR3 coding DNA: TGTGCCAGCAGTTACTCGATCCCGGTCACAGATACGCAGTATTTT. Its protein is CASSYSIPVTDTQYF.

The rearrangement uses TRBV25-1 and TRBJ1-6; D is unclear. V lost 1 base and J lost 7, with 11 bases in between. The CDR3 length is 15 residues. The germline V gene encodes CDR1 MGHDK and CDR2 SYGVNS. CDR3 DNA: TGTGCCAGCAGTGAATTTTGGCAGGCAAATTCACCCCTCCACTTT. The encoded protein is CASSEFWQANSPLHF. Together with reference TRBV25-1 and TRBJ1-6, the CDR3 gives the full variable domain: EADIYQTPRYLVIGTGKKITLECSQTMGHDKMYWYQQDPGMELHLIHYSYGVNSTEKGDLSSESTVSRIRTEHFPLTLESARPSHTSQYLCASSEFWQANSPLHFGNGTRLTVT.

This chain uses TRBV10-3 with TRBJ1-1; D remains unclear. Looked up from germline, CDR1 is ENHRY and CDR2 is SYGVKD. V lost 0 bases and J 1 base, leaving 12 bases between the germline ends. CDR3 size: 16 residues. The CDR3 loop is CAISESTGGANTEAFF. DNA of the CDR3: TGTGCCATCAGTGAGTCAACGGGCGGAGCGAACACTGAAGCTTTCTTT.

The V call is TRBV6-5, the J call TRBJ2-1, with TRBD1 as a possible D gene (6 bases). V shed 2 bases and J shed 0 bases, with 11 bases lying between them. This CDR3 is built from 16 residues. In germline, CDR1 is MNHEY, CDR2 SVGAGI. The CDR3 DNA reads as TGTGCCAGCAGTTACGATCAGGGGAGCTCCTACAATGAGCAGTTCTTC. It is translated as CASSYDQGSSYNEQFF.

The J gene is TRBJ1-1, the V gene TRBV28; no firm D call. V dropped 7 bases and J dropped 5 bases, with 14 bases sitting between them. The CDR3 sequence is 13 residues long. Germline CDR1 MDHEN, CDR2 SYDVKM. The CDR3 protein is CASKTPVRTEAFF. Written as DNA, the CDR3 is TGTGCCAGCAAAACCCCAGTCCGGACTGAAGCTTTCTTT.

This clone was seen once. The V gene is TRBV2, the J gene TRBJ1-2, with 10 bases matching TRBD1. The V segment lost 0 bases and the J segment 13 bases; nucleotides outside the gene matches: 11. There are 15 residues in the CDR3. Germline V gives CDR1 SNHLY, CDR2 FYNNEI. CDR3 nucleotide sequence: TGTGCCAGCAGTGAAGCGCTTTGGACAGGGGGATCTTGCACCTTC. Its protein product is CASSEALWTGGSCTF. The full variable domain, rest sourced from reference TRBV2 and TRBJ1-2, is EPEVTQTPSHQVTQMGQEVILRCVPISNHLYFYWYRQILGQKVEFLVSFYNNEISEKSEIFDDQFSVERPDGSNFTLKIRSTKLEDSAMYFCASSEALWTGGSCTFGSGTRLTVV.

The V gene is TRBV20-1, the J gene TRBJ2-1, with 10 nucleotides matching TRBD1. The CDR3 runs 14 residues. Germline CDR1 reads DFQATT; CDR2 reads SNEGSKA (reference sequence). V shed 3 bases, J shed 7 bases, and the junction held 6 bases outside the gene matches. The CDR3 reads CSASGGDRGNEQFF. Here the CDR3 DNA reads TGCAGTGCTAGTGGAGGGGACAGGGGTAATGAGCAGTTCTTC.

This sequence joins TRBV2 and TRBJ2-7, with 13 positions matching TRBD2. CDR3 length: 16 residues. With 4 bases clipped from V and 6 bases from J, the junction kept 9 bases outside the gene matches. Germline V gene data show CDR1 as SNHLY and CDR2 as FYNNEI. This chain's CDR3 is CASSAGTSGTRLEQYF. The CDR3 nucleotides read TGTGCCAGCAGTGCTGGGACTAGCGGGACGCGACTCGAGCAGTACTTC.

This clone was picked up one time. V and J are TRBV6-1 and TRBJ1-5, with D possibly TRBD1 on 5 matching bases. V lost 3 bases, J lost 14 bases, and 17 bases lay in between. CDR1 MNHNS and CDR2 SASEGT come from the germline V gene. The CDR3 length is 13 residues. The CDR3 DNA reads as TGTGCCAGCAGTGATTTCAGGGACGCCCTTAAGCATTTT. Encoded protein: CASSDFRDALKHF.

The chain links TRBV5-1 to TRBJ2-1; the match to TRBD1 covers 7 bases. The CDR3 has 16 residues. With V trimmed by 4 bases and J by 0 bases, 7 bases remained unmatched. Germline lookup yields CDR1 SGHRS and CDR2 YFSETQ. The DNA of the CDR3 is TGCGCCAGCAGCAGCGAGACAGGGAGCTCCTACAATGAGCAGTTCTTC. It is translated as CASSSETGSSYNEQFF.

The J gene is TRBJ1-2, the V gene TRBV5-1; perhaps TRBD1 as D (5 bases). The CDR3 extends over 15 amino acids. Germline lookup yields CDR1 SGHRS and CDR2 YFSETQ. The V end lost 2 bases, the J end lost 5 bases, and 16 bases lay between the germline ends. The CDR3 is CASSFGEGWGYGYTF. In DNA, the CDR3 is TGCGCCAGCAGCTTTGGGGAGGGGTGGGGATATGGCTACACCTTC.

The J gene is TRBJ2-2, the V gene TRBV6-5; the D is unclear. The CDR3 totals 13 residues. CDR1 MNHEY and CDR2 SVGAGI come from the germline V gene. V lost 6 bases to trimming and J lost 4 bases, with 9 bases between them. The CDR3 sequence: CASRTPATGELFF. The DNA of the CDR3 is TGTGCCAGCAGGACTCCCGCCACCGGGGAGCTGTTTTTT.

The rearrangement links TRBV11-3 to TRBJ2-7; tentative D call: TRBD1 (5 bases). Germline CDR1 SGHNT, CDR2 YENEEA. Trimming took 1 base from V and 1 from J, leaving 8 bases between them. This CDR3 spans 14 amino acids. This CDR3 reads CASSLGGSSYEQYF. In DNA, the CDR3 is TGTGCCAGCAGCTTAGGGGGCAGTTCCTACGAGCAGTACTTC. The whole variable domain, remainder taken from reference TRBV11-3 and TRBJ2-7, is EAGVVQSPRYKIIEKKQPVAFWCNPISGHNTLYWYLQNLGQGPELLIRYENEEAVDDSQLPKDRFSAERLKGVDSTLKIQPAELGDSAVYLCASSLGGSSYEQYFGPGTRLTVT.

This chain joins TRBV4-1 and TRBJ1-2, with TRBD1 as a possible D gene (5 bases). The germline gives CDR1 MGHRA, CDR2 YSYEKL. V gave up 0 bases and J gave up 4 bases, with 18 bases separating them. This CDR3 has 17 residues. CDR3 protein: CASSQDARVTEIYGYTF. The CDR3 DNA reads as TGCGCCAGCAGCCAAGATGCCAGGGTAACGGAAATCTATGGCTACACCTTC.

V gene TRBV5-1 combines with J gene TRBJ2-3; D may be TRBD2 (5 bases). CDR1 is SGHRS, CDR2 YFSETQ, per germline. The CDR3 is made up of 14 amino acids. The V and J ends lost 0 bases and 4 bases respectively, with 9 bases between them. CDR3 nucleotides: TGCGCCAGCAGCTTGGTTGTGGGAGCAGATACGCAGTATTTT. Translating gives CASSLVVGADTQYF.

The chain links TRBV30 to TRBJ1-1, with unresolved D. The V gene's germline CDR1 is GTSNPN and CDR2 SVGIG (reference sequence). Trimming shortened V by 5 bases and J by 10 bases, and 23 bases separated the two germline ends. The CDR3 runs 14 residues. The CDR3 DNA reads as TGTGCCTGGGGTCATTCTACAGTCCCTAAGGCAGCTTTCTTT. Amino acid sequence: CAWGHSTVPKAAFF. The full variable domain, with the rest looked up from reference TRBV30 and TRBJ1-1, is SQTIHQWPATLVQPVGSPLSLECTVEGTSNPNLYWYRQAAGRGLQLLFYSVGIGQISSEVPQNLSASRPQDRQFILSSKKLLLSDSGFYLCAWGHSTVPKAAFFGQGTRLTVV.

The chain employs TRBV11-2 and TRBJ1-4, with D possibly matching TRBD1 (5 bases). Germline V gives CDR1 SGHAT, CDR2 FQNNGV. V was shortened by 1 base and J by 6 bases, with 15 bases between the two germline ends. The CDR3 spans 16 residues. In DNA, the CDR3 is TGTGCCAGCAGCTTAGGGCTGTGGGACCCATATGAAAAACTGTTTTTT. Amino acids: CASSLGLWDPYEKLFF. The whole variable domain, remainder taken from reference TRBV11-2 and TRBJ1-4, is EAGVAQSPRYKIIEKRQSVAFWCNPISGHATLYWYQQILGQGPKLLIQFQNNGVVDDSQLPKDRFSAERLKGVDSTLKIQPAKLEDSAVYLCASSLGLWDPYEKLFFGSGTQLSVL.

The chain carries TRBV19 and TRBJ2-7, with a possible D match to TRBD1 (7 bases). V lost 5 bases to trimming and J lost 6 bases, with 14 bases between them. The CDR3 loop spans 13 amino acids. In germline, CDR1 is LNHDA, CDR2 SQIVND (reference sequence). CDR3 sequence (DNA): TGTGCCAGTAGTTCCAGGGGGGCGGCCGAGCAGTACTTC. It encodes CASSSRGAAEQYF. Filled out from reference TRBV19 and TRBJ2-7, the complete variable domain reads DGGITQSPKYLFRKEGQNVTLSCEQNLNHDAMYWYRQDPGQGLRLIYYSQIVNDFQKGDIAEGYSVSREKKESFPLTVTSAQKNPTAFYLCASSSRGAAEQYFGPGTRLTVT.

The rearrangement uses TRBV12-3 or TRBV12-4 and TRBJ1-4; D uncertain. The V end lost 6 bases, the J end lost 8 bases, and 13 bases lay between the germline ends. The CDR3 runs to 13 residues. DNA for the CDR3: TGTGCCAGCAGCCCCACTGATAGGGAAAAACTGTTTTTT. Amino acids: CASSPTDREKLFF.

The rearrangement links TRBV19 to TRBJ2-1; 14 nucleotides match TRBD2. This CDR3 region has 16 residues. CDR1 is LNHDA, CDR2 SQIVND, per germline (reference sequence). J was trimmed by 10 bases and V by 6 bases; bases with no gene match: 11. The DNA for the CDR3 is TGTGCCAGTAGAAATCCCGGGACTAGCGGGAGTTACGAGCAGTTCTTC. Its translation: CASRNPGTSGSYEQFF.